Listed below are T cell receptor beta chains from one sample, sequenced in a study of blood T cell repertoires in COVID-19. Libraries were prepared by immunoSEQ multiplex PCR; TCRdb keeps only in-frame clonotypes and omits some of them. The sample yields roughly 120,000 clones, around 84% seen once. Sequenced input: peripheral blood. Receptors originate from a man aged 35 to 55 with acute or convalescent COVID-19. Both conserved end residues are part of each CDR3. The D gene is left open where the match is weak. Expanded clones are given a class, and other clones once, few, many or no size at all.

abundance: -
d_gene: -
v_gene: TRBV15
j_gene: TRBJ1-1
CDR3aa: CATSRADRPTEAFF
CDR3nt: TGTGCCACCAGCAGAGCGGACAGACCCACTGAAGCTTTCTTT

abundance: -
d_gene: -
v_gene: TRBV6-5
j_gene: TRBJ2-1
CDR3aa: CASSPFQGGEQFF
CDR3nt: TGTGCCAGCAGTCCCTTCCAGGGCGGTGAGCAGTTCTTC

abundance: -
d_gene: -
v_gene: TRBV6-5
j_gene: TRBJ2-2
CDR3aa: CASRYQTGSTGELFF
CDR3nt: TGTGCCAGCAGGTACCAAACAGGGTCCACCGGGGAGCTGTTTTTT

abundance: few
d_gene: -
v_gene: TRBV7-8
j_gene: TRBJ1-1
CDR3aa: CASSLRGLGTQAFF
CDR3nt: TGTGCCAGCAGCCTAAGGGGATTGGGGACACAAGCTTTCTTT

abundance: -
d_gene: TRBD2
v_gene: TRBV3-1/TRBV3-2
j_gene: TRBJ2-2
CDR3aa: CASSQERTSRSGELFF
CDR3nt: TGTGCCAGCAGCCAAGAGAGGACTAGCCGATCCGGGGAGCTGTTTTTT

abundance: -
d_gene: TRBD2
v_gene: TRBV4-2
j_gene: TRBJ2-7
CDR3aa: CASSQAWTSWYEQYF
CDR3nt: TGTGCCAGCAGCCAAGCCTGGACTAGCTGGTACGAGCAGTACTTC

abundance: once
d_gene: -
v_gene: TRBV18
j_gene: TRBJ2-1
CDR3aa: CASSLISNRANEQFF
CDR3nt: TGTGCCAGCTCACTCATTTCTAACAGGGCTAATGAGCAGTTCTTC

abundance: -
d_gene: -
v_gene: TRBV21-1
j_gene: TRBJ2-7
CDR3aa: CASSKGGHLGICYEQYF
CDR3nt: TGTGCCAGCAGCAAAGGGGGCCATCTGGGGATCTGCTACGAGCAGTACTTC

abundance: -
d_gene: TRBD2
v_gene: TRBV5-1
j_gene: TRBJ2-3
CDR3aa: CASSLLLAGIGDTQYF
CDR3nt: TGCGCCAGCAGCTTACTACTAGCGGGAATTGGGGATACGCAGTATTTT

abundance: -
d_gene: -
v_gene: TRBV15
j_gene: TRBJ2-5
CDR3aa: CATSRVGRLGVQYF
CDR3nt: TGTGCCACCAGCAGAGTAGGCAGGCTGGGTGTCCAGTACTTC

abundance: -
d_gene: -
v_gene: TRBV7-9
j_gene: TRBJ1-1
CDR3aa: CASSLARVTEAFF
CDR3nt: TGTGCCAGCAGCTTAGCCAGGGTTACTGAAGCTTTCTTT

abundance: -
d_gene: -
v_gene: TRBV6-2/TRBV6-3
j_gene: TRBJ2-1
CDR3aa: CASSYPAAGQFF
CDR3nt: TGTGCCAGCAGTTATCCGGCGGCGGGACAGTTCTTC

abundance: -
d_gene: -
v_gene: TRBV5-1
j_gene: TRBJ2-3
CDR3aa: CASSSQGRTTDTQYF
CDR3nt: TGCGCCAGCAGCTCTCAGGGCAGGACCACAGATACGCAGTATTTT

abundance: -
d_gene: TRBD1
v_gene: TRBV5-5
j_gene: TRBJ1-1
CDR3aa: CASSLGDRGAVAFF
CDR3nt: TGTGCCAGCAGCTTGGGTGACAGGGGAGCGGTAGCTTTCTTT

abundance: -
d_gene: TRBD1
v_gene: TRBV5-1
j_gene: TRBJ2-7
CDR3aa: CASSWTGNYEQYF
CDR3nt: TGCGCCAGCAGCTGGACAGGGAACTACGAGCAGTACTTC

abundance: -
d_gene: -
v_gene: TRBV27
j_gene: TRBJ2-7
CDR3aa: CASSFLAGGSGEQYF
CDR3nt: -

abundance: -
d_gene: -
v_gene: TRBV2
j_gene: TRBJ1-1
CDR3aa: CASSEVQGHTEAFF
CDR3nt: TGTGCCAGCAGTGAGGTCCAGGGGCACACTGAAGCTTTCTTT

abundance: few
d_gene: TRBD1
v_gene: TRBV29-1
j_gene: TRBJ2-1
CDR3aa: CSGTQGFSYNEQFF
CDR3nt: TGCAGCGGGACACAGGGGTTCTCCTACAATGAGCAGTTCTTC

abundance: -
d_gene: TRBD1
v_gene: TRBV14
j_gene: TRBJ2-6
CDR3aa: CASSQLRTGFGANVLTF
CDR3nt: TGTGCCAGCAGCCAATTACGGACAGGGTTTGGGGCCAACGTCCTGACTTTC

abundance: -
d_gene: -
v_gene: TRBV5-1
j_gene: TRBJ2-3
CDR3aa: CASSRRQSDTQYF
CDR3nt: TGCGCCAGCAGCCGCCGACAGTCAGATACGCAGTATTTT

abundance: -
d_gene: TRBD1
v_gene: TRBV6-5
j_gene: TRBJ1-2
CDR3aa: CASTWDSSLNYGYTF
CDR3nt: TGTGCCAGCACTTGGGACAGTTCCCTCAACTATGGCTACACCTTC